This TCR beta chain was recorded in a study of T cell responses to AZD1222 COVID-19 vaccine (dated by TCRdb to about 2021). For context, the study as a whole: AZD1222 recipients given second doses at about 4 weeks or at about 12 weeks were pooled, since spike-specific TCR depth and breadth were not found to differ between the two schedules. TCR sequencing covered over 230 trial participants: approximately 200 given two doses of AZD1222 and about 26 given two doses of MenACWY control vaccine. Trial participants were enrolled by age into 18-55, 56-69 and 70-plus year subgroups, with roughly 150, 30 and 60 TCR-sequenced participants respectively. The full study reports these points: Because no day 14 peak-response samples were available, the repertoires could be characterized only after the peak T cell response. In the small 56-69-year group, the increase in depth fell short of significance, most likely because of low power. The vaccine-associated CD4 TCRs covered the entire spike protein, and the dominant responses fell in regions 160-218 and 743-854. Most participants were white British and females outnumbered males, and the authors suggested that clonal diversity may have been underestimated. Conclusions about previously exposed vaccinees are limited, since just a handful of AZD1222 recipients were seropositive for SARS-CoV-2 at baseline. A significant rise in spike-specific TCR breadth and depth was observed after two AZD1222 doses relative to day 0 and relative to MenACWY recipients. Reportedly, almost half of the unique spike-specific TCRs recognized epitopes lying outside the regions that are mutated in the B.1.351 and B.1.1.7 variants.

For this clone: Its cognate antigen has yet to be identified. Base quality data are lacking; no much larger clone is found one base away.

Sample time point, as interpreted from the label and publication: baseline before first vaccination. Samples from vaccinated people were obtained from the UK trials COV001 and COV002, which included a single-blind randomized controlled phase 2/3 trial of AZD1222 (ChAdOx1 nCoV-19) in healthy adults. For TCRbeta chain sequencing, PBMC samples from trial participants were taken at day 0 and at day 28 after the second dose. CDR1 is given as SGHVS and CDR2 as FQNEAQ, both from the germline V gene. V is pruned by 5 bases and J by 5 bases, leaving 2 bases of the junction without a gene match. The CDR3 covers 13 residues, taking in both the cysteine and the phenylalanine. Here the CDR3 DNA is all that survives: 39 bases in frame from base 1. The CDR3 regions of human TCRbeta chains were subjected to immunosequencing. Per the source publication's procedure: TCRs in the repertoires were matched against a reference library of SARS-CoV-2-specific TCRs that had been generated with the MIRA antigen-specificity platform. Breadth was defined as the fraction of unique TCRs that were SARS-CoV-2-associated, and depth was defined as the fraction of total T cells that were SARS-CoV-2-associated. Each spike-specific TCR was assigned to its reactive spike region and to a CD4 or CD8 class using the MIRA data. Log10-transformed breadth and depth values were compared by one-way ANOVA with Sidak's multiple comparisons tests. TCRdb's version of the immuneACCESS table is confined to in-frame rearrangements and falls short of the full clone set. An unresolved V gene accounts for under half of the shortfall where checked; the remainder is of unknown origin. That table is the source of V, J and clone size, and D and trimming were worked out from the DNA. The sample table records about 130,000 clones; approximately 94% of these occur just once. Roughly 6.6% of the sample is in the top ten clones.

Here the chain combines TRBV7-8 and TRBJ2-1; 8 middle bases align to TRBD1. The sample here was peripheral blood, taken on day 0 of AZD1222 vaccination. This TCR derives from an adult in good health. The nucleotides read TGTGCCAGCAGCATGGACAGGGACAATGAGCAGTTCTTC. Its translation reads: CASSMDRDNEQFF.